This T cell receptor (beta chain) derives from a study of beta chain features in type 1 diabetes. With regard to this clone: Its target is not known.

The sequenced template was cDNA made from the entire isolated RNA. The table came from immunoSEQ multiplex PCR; TCRdb's copy has only in-frame clones and leaves some out. The data show hundreds of thousands of clones, approximately 10% seen once. General study points: Moderate but significant shortening of TCRB CDR3s was recorded in all four CD4+ subsets from Type 1 diabetes patients.

CDR3 length equals 14 residues. Germline CDR1 is MDHEN and CDR2 is SYDVKM. V lost 6 bases and J lost 8, with 19 bases in between. This TCR came from a man younger than 40 with type 1 diabetes. Sequenced material: naive CD4+ T cells from blood. This rearrangement joins TRBV28 to TRBJ1-2; no definite D call. The CDR3 region is CASRPPRVAKGYTF. CDR3 DNA: TGTGCCAGCAGGCCTCCCCGGGTTGCGAAAGGCTACACCTTC.